Shown below are 11 T cell receptor beta chains from a single sample sequenced in a study of T cell responses to AZD1222 COVID-19 vaccine. Here immunoSEQ multiplex PCR was the method, and the copy in TCRdb shows in-frame clones only, minus some. Of about 84,000 clones listed, 70% to 90% are singletons. The specimen comprised peripheral blood, sampled on day 0 of AZD1222 vaccination. These receptors were collected from an adult in good health.

The rearrangement uses TRBV4-1 and TRBJ2-5, with 10 bases matching TRBD2. Germline-derived CDR1 and CDR2 are MGHRA and YSYEKL. The CDR3 covers 16 residues. Unmatched junction bases numbered 12, after V lost 6 bases and J lost 5 bases. The CDR3, as DNA: TGCGCCAGCAGACCCGTCCTAGCGGGAGATCGGGAGACCCAGTACTTC. Translating gives CASRPVLAGDRETQYF.

The rearrangement uses TRBV3-1 (or the pseudogene TRBV3-2) and TRBJ1-2; no firm D call. Germline V gene data show CDR1 as LGHDT and CDR2 as YNNKEL (reference sequence). CDR3 size: 13 residues. V was cut by 1 base and J by 6 bases, with 9 bases left in between. Here the CDR3 DNA reads TGTGCCAGCAGCCAAGGAGAAGGGAATGGCTACACCTTC. Amino acid sequence: CASSQGEGNGYTF.

The chain recombines TRBV18 with TRBJ1-1, with D perhaps matching TRBD1 (5 bases). From germline, CDR1 is KGHSH and CDR2 LQKENI. This CDR3 comprises 16 residues. V lost 3 bases to trimming and J lost 1 base, with 15 bases between them. CDR3 sequence: CASSPPAPTENTEAFF. CDR3 DNA sequence: TGTGCCAGCTCACCCCCCGCTCCGACAGAGAACACTGAAGCTTTCTTT.

V gene TRBV5-5 combines with J gene TRBJ1-2; 10 nucleotides align to TRBD1. The CDR3 covers 15 residues. With 4 bases clipped from V and 3 bases from J, the junction kept 6 bases outside the gene matches. CDR1 is SGHKS, CDR2 YYEKEE, per germline (reference sequence). CDR3 bases: TGTGCCAGCAGCCCTACCGGGACAGGGGACTATGGCTACACCTTC. Translated: CASSPTGTGDYGYTF.

This chain joins TRBV7-8 and TRBJ2-5, with D perhaps matching TRBD1 (5 bases). The CDR3 is 15 residues long. The V end was cut by 4 bases, the J end by 4 bases, with 16 bases between. The germline gives CDR1 SGHVS, CDR2 FQNEAQ. The CDR3 DNA reads TGTGCCAGCAGCTCCAGGGATGGGATGGGAGAGACCCAGTACTTC. Protein: CASSSRDGMGETQYF. The complete variable domain, with remaining parts taken from reference TRBV7-8 and TRBJ2-5, reads GAGVSQSPRYKVAKRGQDVALRCDPISGHVSLFWYQQALGQGPEFLTYFQNEAQLDKSGLPSDRFFAERPEGSVSTLKIQRTQQEDSAVYLCASSSRDGMGETQYFGPGTRLLVL.

This chain links TRBV6-6 with TRBJ1-6; unclear D gene. The CDR3 runs to 15 residues. CDR1 and CDR2 (germline): MNHNY, SVGAGI (reference sequence). V lost 4 bases to trimming and J lost 9 bases, with 16 bases between them. The CDR3 DNA reads TGTGCCAGCAGTTCGCTGAGAGCTGATGGTTCACCCCTCCACTTT. Translation: CASSSLRADGSPLHF.

The chain has TRBV19 and TRBJ2-7, with D possibly TRBD1 on 6 matching bases. Germline V gives CDR1 LNHDA, CDR2 SQIVND (reference sequence). The CDR3 totals 13 residues. V was clipped by 3 bases and J by 5 bases, with 11 bases between them. The CDR3 bases are TGTGCCAGTAGTATGGCCAGGGGTGACGAGCAGTACTTC. Its translation: CASSMARGDEQYF.

For this clone: At one boundary the junction diverges from the germline segment, which might be a read error. The chain links TRBV19 to TRBJ2-7; D unresolved. Per the germline V gene, CDR1 is LNHDA and CDR2 is SQIVND (reference sequence). This CDR3 spans 14 amino acids. The CDR3 is CASSLEPRSYEQYF. DNA for the CDR3: TGTGCCAGTAGTCTAGAGCCCCGCTCCTACGAGCAGTACTTC. Using reference TRBV19 and TRBJ2-7 for the parts outside the CDR3, the full variable domain is DGGITQSPKYLFRKEGQNVTLSCEQNLNHDAMYWYRQDPGQGLRLIYYSQIVNDFQKGDIAEGYSVSREKKESFPLTVTSAQKNPTAFYLCASSLEPRSYEQYFGPGTRLTVT.

The chain couples TRBV30 to TRBJ1-3; no reliable D call. V dropped 1 base and J dropped 0 bases, with 7 bases sitting between them. CDR1 GTSNPN and CDR2 SVGIG come from the germline V gene (reference sequence). This CDR3 has 14 residues. The CDR3 DNA reads TGTGCCTGGAGTGGACTTACCTCTGGAAACACCATATATTTT. Its translation is CAWSGLTSGNTIYF.

The gene calls are TRBV5-1 and TRBJ2-7; D remains unclear. This CDR3 region has 11 residues. Germline V CDR1 and CDR2: SGHRS, YFSETQ. V was shortened by 7 bases and J by 6 bases, with 11 bases between the two germline ends. CDR3 nucleotides: TGCGCCAGCGGCCCACCGGGCGAGCAGTACTTC. Translated, it gives CASGPPGEQYF.

This chain connects TRBV7-9 to TRBJ2-1, with TRBD2 identical over 10 bases. CDR1 and CDR2 (germline): SEHNR, FQNEAQ (reference sequence). After removal of 4 bases from V and 7 bases from J, the junction contained 7 bases not matched to a gene. The CDR3 has 15 amino acids. CDR3 nucleotides: TGTGCCAGCAGCTCCGTAGCGGGGGGTTGGAATGAGCAGTTCTTC. This translates into CASSSVAGGWNEQFF.